This TCR beta chain was documented in a study of blood T cell repertoires in COVID-19. TCRdb's copy holds only in-frame clones and misses some; the assay was immunoSEQ multiplex PCR. The sample lists 210,000 or so clones; around four fifths were seen once. Germline V gene lookup returns CDR1 SEHNR and CDR2 FQNEAQ (reference sequence). Trimming left V 7 bases short and J 3 bases short, with 21 bases between. The CDR3 has 16 amino acids. This sequence was found in a man between 45 and 60 years old with active or convalescent COVID-19. The sequenced sample was peripheral blood. This rearrangement joins TRBV7-9 to TRBJ1-2, with D unclear. The CDR3 bases are TGTGCCAGCAACTCGAAATCGCCACAGTTAGACTATGGCTACACCTTC. This sequence encodes CASNSKSPQLDYGYTF.